This TCR beta chain comes out of a study of blood T cell repertoires in COVID-19. Across the whole study: Samples representing acute and convalescent COVID-19 were sourced from the United States, Italy and Spain.

Assignment of participants to cohorts was predicated upon participant-reported clinical history. This CDR3 spans 12 amino acids. Germline V gene lookup returns CDR1 SEHNR and CDR2 FQNEAQ (reference sequence). Unmatched junction bases numbered 6, after V lost 10 bases and J lost 4 bases. In the original workflow: Amplifying reference gene primers gave estimates of nucleated cell counts. Profiled with immunoSEQ multiplex PCR; TCRdb holds only in-frame clones, not every one. That table furnishes V, J and clone size, whereas the DNA furnished D and trimming. This sample has 300,000 to 500,000 clones, with nearly 90% found just once.

The specimen sequenced was PBMCs or T cells enriched from blood (not recorded which). The rearrangement links TRBV7-9 to TRBJ1-2; 7 bases align to TRBD1. The source of this sequence is a woman between 40 and 50 years old with acute COVID-19. The CDR3 spells CAIIRTGYGYTF. For the CDR3, the DNA is TGTGCCATAATTCGGACAGGCTATGGCTACACCTTC. The complete variable domain, with remaining parts taken from reference TRBV7-9 and TRBJ1-2, reads DTGVSQNPRHKITKRGQNVTFRCDPISEHNRLYWYRQTLGQGPEFLTYFQNEAQLEKSRLLSDRFSAERPKGSFSTLEIQRTEQGDSAMYLCAIIRTGYGYTFGSGTRLTVV.